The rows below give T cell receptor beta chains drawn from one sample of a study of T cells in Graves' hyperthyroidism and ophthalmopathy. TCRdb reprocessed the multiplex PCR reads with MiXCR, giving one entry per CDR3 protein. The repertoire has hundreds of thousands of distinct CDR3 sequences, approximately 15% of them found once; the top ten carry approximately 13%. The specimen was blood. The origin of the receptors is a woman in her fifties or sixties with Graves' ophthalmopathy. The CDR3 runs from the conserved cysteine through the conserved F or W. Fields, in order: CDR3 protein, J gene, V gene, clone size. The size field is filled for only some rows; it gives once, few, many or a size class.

CDR3aa: CASSLGLQGYAFF; j_gene: TRBJ1-1; v_gene: TRBV7-3; abundance: many
CDR3aa: CASSPLNTPSGNEQFF; j_gene: TRBJ2-1; v_gene: TRBV18; abundance: few
CDR3aa: CAISVVQNTGELFF; j_gene: TRBJ2-2; v_gene: TRBV10-3; abundance: few
CDR3aa: CASSPLAGAETQYF; j_gene: TRBJ2-5; v_gene: TRBV18; abundance: many
CDR3aa: CASSASTSGSYTGELFF; j_gene: TRBJ2-2; v_gene: TRBV9; abundance: few
CDR3aa: CASSAQGNYGYTF; j_gene: TRBJ1-2; v_gene: TRBV5-1; abundance: many
CDR3aa: CASSEALGTGWDEEQFF; j_gene: TRBJ2-1; v_gene: TRBV2; abundance: few
CDR3aa: CASSQERGLAGRNNEQFF; j_gene: TRBJ2-1; v_gene: TRBV4-3; abundance: -
CDR3aa: CASSLFSAGAGVPETQYF; j_gene: TRBJ2-5; v_gene: TRBV28; abundance: many
CDR3aa: CASSRLAGGPMDEQYF; j_gene: TRBJ2-7; v_gene: TRBV9; abundance: -
CDR3aa: CASSFRRGRTYEQYF; j_gene: TRBJ2-7; v_gene: TRBV12-3/TRBV12-4; abundance: -
CDR3aa: CASSYDGRTDTQYF; j_gene: TRBJ2-3; v_gene: TRBV28; abundance: many
CDR3aa: CATEPGVAGGYYSYNEQFF; j_gene: TRBJ2-1; v_gene: TRBV19; abundance: -
CDR3aa: CASSTPDRVKQYF; j_gene: TRBJ2-7; v_gene: TRBV28; abundance: -
CDR3aa: CATSRDSGTRETQYF; j_gene: TRBJ2-5; v_gene: TRBV15; abundance: -
CDR3aa: CASSPRGAPQETQYF; j_gene: TRBJ2-5; v_gene: TRBV18; abundance: many
CDR3aa: CASSYSRGQATGELFF; j_gene: TRBJ2-2; v_gene: TRBV6-6; abundance: many
CDR3aa: CSAREMGDKNGYTF; j_gene: TRBJ1-2; v_gene: TRBV20-1; abundance: -
CDR3aa: CSVIRSAGLGEQFF; j_gene: TRBJ2-1; v_gene: TRBV20-1; abundance: many
CDR3aa: CSATSGRADTQYF; j_gene: TRBJ2-3; v_gene: TRBV20-1; abundance: many
CDR3aa: CASSPLTPGTGMRTGELFF; j_gene: TRBJ2-2; v_gene: TRBV6-1; abundance: -
CDR3aa: CASSIRAAGANVLTF; j_gene: TRBJ2-6; v_gene: TRBV19; abundance: -
CDR3aa: CASSPSLGQIYEQYF; j_gene: TRBJ2-7; v_gene: TRBV5-1; abundance: many
CDR3aa: CASRINRDAGNTIYF; j_gene: TRBJ1-3; v_gene: TRBV27; abundance: -